This is a list of T cell receptor beta chains from one sample in a study of T cell responses to AZD1222 COVID-19 vaccine. TCRdb's table, derived via immunoSEQ multiplex PCR, lists solely in-frame clones and lacks some. The table has about 92,000 clones, about 90% seen once. The sample in question was peripheral blood, obtained on day 0 of AZD1222 vaccination. The source is an adult in good health. Each CDR3 is given with its conserved first and last residue. A D gene is named only where the DNA matches it firmly. Rows give clone size only sometimes, using once, few, many, or a class for an expanded clone.

>TRBJ1-5|NA|NA|TRBV6-5
TGTGCCACGGGACACGCTAATCAGCCCCAGCATTTT
CATGHANQPQHF
>TRBJ2-7|NA|NA|TRBV6-1
TGTGCCAGCAGTCCCGGGGACGAGCAGTACTTC
CASSPGDEQYF
>TRBJ2-2|TRBD1|once|TRBV24-1
TGTGCCACCAGTGATGTGACAGGGGGAGACACCGGGGAGCTGTTTTTT
CATSDVTGGDTGELFF
>TRBJ1-5|TRBD1|NA|TRBV7-3
TGTGCCAGCAGTTGGACAGGGGGAGTACAGCCCCAGCATTTT
CASSWTGGVQPQHF
>TRBJ2-4|TRBD1|NA|TRBV7-2
TGTGCCAGCAGCTTCGCTCCGGGACAGGGGGCCGTCAAAAACATTCAGTACTTC
CASSFAPGQGAVKNIQYF
>TRBJ2-2|TRBD2|NA|TRBV5-1
TGCGCCAGCAGCTTGGGAAGTGCGGGGGCCGGGGAGCTGTTTTTT
CASSLGSAGAGELFF
>TRBJ1-2|NA|NA|TRBV7-2
TGTGCCAGCAGCCAACCCACCGGGGGATTCGGCTACACCTTC
CASSQPTGGFGYTF
>TRBJ2-1|TRBD2|once|TRBV7-9
TGTGCCAGCAGCTTAGACGGACTAGCGGGGGTTGAGCAGTTCTTC
CASSLDGLAGVEQFF
>TRBJ1-2|TRBD1|NA|TRBV9
TGTGCCAGCAGCCAGCCCGCGACAGGGAGGGACTATGGCTACACCTTC
CASSQPATGRDYGYTF
>TRBJ1-5|NA|NA|TRBV5-8
TGTGCCAGCAGCCTCTCAAGTTCCGCGGGGAGCAATCAGCCCCAGCATTTT
CASSLSSSAGSNQPQHF
>TRBJ1-2|TRBD1|NA|TRBV7-8
TGTGCCAGCAGCAAACCGGGACAGGGGGCATTTGGCTACACCTTC
CASSKPGQGAFGYTF
>TRBJ2-3|NA|NA|TRBV29-1
TGCAGCGTTCAAGACAGACTCGGGAATACGCAGTATTTT
CSVQDRLGNTQYF
>TRBJ2-2|NA|NA|TRBV18
TGTGCCAGCTCACCCCCAACGAGGGCGAACACCGGGGAGCTGTTTTTT
CASSPPTRANTGELFF